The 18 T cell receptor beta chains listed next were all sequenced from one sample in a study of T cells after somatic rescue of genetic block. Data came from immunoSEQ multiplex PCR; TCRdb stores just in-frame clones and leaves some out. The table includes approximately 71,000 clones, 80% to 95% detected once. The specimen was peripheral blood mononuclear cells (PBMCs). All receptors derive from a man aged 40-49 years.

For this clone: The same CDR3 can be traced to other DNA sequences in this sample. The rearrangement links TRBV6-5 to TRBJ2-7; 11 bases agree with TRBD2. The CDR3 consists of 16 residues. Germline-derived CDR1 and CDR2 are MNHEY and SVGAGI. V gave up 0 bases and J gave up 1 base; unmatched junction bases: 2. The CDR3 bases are TGTGCCAGCAGTTACTCGGGGACTAGCGGTTCCTACGAGCAGTACTTC. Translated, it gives CASSYSGTSGSYEQYF.

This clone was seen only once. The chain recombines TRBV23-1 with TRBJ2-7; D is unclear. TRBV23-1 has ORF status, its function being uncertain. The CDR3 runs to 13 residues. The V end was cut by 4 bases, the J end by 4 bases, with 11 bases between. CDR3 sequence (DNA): TGCGCCAGCAGTCGAGAAGGAGATTACGAGCAGTACTTC. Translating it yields CASSREGDYEQYF.

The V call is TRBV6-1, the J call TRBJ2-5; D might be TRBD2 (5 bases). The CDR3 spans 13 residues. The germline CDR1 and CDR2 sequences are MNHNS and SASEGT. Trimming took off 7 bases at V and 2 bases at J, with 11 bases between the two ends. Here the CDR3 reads CASIRTWQETQYF. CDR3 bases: TGTGCCAGCATCCGGACTTGGCAAGAGACCCAGTACTTC.

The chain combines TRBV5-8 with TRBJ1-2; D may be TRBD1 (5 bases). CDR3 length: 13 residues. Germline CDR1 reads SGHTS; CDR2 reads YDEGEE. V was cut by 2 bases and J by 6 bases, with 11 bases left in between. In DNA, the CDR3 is TGTGCCAGCAGCTTTTGGCAGGGAGATGGCTACACCTTC. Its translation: CASSFWQGDGYTF.

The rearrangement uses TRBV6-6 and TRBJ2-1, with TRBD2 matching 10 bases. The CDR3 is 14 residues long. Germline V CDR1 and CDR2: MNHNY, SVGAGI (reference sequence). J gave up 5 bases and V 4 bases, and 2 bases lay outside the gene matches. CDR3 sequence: CASSLAGGHNEQFF. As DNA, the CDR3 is TGTGCCAGCAGTTTAGCGGGGGGCCACAATGAGCAGTTCTTC.

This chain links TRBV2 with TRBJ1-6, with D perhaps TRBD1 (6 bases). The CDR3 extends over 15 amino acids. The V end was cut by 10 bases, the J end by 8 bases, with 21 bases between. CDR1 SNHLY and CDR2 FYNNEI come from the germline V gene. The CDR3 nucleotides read TGTGCCATTCCATACAGGGAGGCTAGGGATTCACCCCTCCACTTT. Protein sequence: CAIPYREARDSPLHF.

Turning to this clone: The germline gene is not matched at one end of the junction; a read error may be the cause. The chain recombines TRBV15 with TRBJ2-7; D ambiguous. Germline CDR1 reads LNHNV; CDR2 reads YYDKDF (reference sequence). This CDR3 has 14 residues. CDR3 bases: TGTGCCACCAGCAGAGATCAAGGGCTCTACGGGCAGTACTTC. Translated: CATSRDQGLYGQYF.

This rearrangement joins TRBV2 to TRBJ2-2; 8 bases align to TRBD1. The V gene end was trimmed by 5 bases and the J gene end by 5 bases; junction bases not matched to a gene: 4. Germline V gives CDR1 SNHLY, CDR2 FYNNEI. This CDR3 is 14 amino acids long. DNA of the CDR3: TGTGCCAGCAGTACCAGACAGGGGACCGGGGAGCTGTTTTTT. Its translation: CASSTRQGTGELFF.

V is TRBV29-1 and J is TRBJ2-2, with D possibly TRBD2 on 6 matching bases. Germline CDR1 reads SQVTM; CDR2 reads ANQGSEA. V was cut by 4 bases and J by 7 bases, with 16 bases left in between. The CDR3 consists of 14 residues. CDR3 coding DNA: TGCAGCGTTGCGCGGACACCCGGGGGCGGGGAGCTGTTTTTT. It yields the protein CSVARTPGGGELFF.

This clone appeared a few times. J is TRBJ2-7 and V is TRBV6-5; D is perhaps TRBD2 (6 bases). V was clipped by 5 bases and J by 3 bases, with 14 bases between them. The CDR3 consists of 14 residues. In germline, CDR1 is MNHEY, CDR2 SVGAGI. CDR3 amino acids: CASSSLDSGYEQYF. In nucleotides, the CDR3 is TGTGCCAGCAGTAGCCTGGATAGCGGCTACGAGCAGTACTTC.

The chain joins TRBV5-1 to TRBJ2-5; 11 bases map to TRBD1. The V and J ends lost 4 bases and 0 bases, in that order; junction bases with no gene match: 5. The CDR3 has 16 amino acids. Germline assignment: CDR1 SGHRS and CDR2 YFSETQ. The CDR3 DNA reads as TGCGCCAGCAGCGAGGGGACAGGGGGGTACCAAGAGACCCAGTACTTC. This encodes CASSEGTGGYQETQYF. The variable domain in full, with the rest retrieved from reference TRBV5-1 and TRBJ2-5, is KAGVTQTPRYLIKTRGQQVTLSCSPISGHRSVSWYQQTPGQGLQFLFEYFSETQRNKGNFPGRFSGRQFSNSRSEMNVSTLELGDSALYLCASSEGTGGYQETQYFGPGTRLLVL.

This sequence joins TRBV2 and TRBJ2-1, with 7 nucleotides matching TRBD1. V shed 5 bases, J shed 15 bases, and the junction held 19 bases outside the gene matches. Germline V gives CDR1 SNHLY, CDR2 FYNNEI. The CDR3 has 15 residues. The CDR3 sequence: CASSSRQGPGQRLFF. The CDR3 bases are TGTGCCAGCAGTTCAAGACAGGGCCCCGGTCAACGTCTGTTCTTC. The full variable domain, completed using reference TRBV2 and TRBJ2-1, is EPEVTQTPSHQVTQMGQEVILRCVPISNHLYFYWYRQILGQKVEFLVSFYNNEISEKSEIFDDQFSVERPDGSNFTLKIRSTKLEDSAMYFCASSSRQGPGQRLFFGPGTRLTVL.

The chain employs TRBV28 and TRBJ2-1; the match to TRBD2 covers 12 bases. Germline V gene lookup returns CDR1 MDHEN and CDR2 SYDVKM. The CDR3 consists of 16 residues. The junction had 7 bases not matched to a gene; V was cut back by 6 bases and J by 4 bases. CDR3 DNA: TGTGCCAGCAGCGCCATCGGGACTAGCGGGTACAATGAGCAGTTCTTC. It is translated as CASSAIGTSGYNEQFF. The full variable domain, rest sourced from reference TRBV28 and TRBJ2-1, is DVKVTQSSRYLVKRTGEKVFLECVQDMDHENMFWYRQDPGLGLRLIYFSYDVKMKEKGDIPEGYSVSREKKERFSLILESASTNQTSMYLCASSAIGTSGYNEQFFGPGTRLTVL.

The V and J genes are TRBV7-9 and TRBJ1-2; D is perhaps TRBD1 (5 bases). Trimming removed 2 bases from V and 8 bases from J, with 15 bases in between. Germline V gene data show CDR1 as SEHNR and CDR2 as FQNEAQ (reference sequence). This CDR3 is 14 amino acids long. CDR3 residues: CASSLPGDRRGYTF. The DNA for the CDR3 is TGTGCCAGCAGCTTACCGGGGGATCGACGGGGCTACACCTTC.

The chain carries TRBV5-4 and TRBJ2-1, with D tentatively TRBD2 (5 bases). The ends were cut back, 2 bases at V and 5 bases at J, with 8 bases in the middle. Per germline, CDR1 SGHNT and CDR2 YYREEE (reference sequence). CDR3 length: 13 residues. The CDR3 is CASSLAANNEQFF. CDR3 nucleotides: TGTGCCAGCAGCTTAGCGGCCAACAATGAGCAGTTCTTC.

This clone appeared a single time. The CDR3 region has the DNA TGTGCCAGCAGATTAGCGGGAGGGCGTGATACGCAGTATTTT. The encoded protein is CASRLAGGRDTQYF. The genes are TRBV6-1 and TRBJ2-3; 11 positions match TRBD2. The germline CDR1 and CDR2 sequences are MNHNS and SASEGT. J was trimmed by 6 bases and V by 6 bases; bases with no gene match: 5. The CDR3 runs to 14 residues.

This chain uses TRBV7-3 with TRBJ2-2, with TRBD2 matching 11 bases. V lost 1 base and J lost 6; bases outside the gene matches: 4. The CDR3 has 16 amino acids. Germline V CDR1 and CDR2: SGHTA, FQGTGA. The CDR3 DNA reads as TGTGCCAGCAGCTTAAAAAAACTAGCGGGGGCCGGGGAGCTGTTTTTT. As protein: CASSLKKLAGAGELFF.

The CDR3 is CASSVGRGNGYTF. CDR3 coding DNA: TGTGCCAGCAGCGTAGGCAGGGGGAATGGCTACACCTTC. The chain has TRBV9 and TRBJ1-2, with 7 bases matching TRBD1. The germline V gene encodes CDR1 SGDLS and CDR2 YYNGEE. There are 13 residues in the CDR3. Trimming cost V 0 bases and J 6 bases; bases outside gene matches: 2.